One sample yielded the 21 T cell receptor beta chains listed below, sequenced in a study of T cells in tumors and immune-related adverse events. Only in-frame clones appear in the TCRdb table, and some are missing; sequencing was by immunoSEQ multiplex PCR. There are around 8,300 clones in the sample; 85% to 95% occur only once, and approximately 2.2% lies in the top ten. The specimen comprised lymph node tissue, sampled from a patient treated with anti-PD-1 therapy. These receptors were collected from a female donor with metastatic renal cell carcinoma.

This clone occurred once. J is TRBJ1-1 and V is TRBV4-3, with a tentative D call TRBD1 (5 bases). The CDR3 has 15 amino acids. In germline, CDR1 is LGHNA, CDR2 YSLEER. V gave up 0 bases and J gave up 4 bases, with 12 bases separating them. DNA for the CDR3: TGCGCCAGCAGCCAAGAAGCAGGGTGGGCCACTGAAGCTTTCTTT. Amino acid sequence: CASSQEAGWATEAFF.

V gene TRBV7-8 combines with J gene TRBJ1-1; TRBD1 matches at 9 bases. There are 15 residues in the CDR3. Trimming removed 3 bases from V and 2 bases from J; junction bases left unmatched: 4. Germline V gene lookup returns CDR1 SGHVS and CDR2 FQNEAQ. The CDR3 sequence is CASSFWGQGNTEAFF. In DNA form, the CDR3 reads TGTGCCAGCAGCTTTTGGGGACAGGGTAACACTGAAGCTTTCTTT.

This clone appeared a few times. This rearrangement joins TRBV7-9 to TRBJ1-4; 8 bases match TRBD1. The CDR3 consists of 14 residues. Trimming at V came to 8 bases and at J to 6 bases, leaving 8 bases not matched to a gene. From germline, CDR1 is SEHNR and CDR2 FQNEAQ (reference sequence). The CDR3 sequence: CASRLQGAYEKLFF. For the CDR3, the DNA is TGTGCCAGCCGGTTGCAGGGGGCTTATGAAAAACTGTTTTTT.

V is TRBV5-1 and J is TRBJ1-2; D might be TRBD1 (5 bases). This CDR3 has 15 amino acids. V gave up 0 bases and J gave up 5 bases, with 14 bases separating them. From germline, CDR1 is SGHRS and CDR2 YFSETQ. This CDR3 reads CASSLEDRGAYGYTF. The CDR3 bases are TGCGCCAGCAGCTTGGAGGATCGAGGGGCATATGGCTACACCTTC.

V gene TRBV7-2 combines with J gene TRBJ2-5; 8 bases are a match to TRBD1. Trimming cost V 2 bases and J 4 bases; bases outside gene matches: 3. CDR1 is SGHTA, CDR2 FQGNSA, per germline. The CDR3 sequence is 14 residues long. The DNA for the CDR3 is TGTGCCAGCAGCTTACAGGGGGCGGGAGAGACCCAGTACTTC. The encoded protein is CASSLQGAGETQYF.

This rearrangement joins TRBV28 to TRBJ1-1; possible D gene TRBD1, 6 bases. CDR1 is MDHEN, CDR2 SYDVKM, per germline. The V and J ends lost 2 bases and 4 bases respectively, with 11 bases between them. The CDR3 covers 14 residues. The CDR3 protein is CASSLQGTGTEAFF. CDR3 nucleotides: TGTGCCAGCAGTTTACAGGGGACTGGCACTGAAGCTTTCTTT.

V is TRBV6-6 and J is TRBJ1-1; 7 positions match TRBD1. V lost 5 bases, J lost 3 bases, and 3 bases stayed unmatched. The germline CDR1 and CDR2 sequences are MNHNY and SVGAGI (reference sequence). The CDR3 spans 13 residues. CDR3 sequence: CASSNDRDTEAFF. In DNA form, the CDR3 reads TGTGCCAGCAGTAATGACAGGGACACTGAAGCTTTCTTT.

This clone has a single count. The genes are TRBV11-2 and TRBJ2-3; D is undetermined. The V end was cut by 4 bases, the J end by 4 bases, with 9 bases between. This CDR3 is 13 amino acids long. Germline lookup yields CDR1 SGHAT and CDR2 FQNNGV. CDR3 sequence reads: CASSYRPADTQYF. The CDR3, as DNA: TGTGCCAGCAGCTATAGACCCGCAGATACGCAGTATTTT.

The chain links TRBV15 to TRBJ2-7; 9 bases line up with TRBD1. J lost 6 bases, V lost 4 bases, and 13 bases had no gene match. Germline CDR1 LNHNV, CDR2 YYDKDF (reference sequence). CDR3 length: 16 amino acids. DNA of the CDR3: TGTGCCACCAGCATAAACCGGGACAGGGTATATGGCGAGCAGTACTTC. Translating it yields CATSINRDRVYGEQYF.

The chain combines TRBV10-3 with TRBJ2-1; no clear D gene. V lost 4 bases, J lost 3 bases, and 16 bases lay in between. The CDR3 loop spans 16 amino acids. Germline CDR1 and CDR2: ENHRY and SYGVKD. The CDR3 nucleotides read TGTGCCATCAGTGGGGCTCCTAGTATAGGCTACAATGAGCAGTTCTTC. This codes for CAISGAPSIGYNEQFF.

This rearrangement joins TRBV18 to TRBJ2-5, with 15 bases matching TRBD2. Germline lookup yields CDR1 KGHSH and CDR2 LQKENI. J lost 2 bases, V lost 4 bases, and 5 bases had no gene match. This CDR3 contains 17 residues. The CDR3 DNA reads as TGTGCCAGCTCACTTCTGGGACTAGCGGGGGGTCAAGAGACCCAGTACTTC. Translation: CASSLLGLAGGQETQYF.

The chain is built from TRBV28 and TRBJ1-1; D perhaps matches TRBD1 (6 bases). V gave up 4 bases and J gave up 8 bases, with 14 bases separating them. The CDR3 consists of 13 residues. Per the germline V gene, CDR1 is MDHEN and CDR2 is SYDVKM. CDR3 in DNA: TGTGCCAGCAGTTCTACGACAGGTCTAGAAGCTTTCTTT. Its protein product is CASSSTTGLEAFF.

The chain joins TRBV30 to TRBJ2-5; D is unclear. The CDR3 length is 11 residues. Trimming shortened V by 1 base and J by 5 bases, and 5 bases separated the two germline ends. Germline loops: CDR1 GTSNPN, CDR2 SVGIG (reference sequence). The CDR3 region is CAWSASETQYF. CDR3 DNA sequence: TGTGCCTGGAGTGCTTCGGAGACCCAGTACTTC.

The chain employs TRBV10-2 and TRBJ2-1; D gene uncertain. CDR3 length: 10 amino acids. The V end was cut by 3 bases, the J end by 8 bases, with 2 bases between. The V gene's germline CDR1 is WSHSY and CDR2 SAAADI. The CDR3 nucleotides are TGCGCCAGCAGTGATGATGAGCAGTTCTTC. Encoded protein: CASSDDEQFF.

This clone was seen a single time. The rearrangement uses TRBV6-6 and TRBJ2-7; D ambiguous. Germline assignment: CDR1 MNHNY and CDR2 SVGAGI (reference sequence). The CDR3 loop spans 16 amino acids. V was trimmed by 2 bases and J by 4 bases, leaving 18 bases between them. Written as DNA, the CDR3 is TGTGCCAGCAGTTACCCCCCCCATATTAGTGGGTACGAGCAGTACTTC. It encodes CASSYPPHISGYEQYF.

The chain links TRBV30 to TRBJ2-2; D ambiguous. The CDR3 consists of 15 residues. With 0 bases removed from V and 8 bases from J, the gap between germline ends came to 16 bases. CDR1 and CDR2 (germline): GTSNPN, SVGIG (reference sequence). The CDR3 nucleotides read TGTGCCTGGAGTGTATCGGGTTCGGGTGGTGGGGAGCTGTTTTTT. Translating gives CAWSVSGSGGGELFF.

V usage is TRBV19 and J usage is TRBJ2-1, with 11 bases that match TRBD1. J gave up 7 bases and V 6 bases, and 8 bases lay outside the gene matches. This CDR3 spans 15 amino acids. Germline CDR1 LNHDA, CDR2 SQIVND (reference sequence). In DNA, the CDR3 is TGTGCCAGTAGAAATACCGGGACAGGGGGGAATGAGCAGTTCTTC. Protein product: CASRNTGTGGNEQFF.

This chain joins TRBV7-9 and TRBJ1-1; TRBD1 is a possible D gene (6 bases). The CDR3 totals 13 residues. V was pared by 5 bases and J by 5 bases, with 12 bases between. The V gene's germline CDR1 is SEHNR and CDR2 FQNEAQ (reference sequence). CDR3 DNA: TGTGCCAGCAGCCGTGAGGGGGGAACTGAAGCTTTCTTT. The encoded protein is CASSREGGTEAFF.

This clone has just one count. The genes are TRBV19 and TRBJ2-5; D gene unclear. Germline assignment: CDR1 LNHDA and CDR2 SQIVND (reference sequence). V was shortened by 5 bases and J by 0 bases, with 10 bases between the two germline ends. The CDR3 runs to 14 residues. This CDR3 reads CASSPPRYQETQYF. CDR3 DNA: TGTGCCAGTAGTCCACCCCGGTACCAAGAGACCCAGTACTTC.

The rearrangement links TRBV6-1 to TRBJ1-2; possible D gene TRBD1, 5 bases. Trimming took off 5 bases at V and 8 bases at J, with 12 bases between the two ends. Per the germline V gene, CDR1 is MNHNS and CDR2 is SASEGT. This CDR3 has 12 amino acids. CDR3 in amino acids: CASSHGTGGYTF. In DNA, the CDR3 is TGTGCCAGCAGTCATGGGACTGGAGGCTACACCTTC.

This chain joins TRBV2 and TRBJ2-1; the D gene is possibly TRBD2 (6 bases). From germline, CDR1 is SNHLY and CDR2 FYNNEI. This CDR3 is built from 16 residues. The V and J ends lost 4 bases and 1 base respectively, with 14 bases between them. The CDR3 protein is CASSAPLAKSYNEQFF. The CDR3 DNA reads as TGTGCCAGCAGTGCCCCACTAGCTAAATCCTACAATGAGCAGTTCTTC.